This T cell receptor beta chain appears in the sequencing data of a study of cytomegalovirus exposure and HLA in healthy donors. The study ran its PCR with 60 Vbeta and 13 Jbeta primers. Data came from immunoSEQ multiplex PCR; TCRdb stores just in-frame clones and leaves some out. The repertoire holds 120,000 or so clones, with approximately 10% as singletons. CDR3 size: 17 residues. CDR1 is LNHNV, CDR2 YYDKDF, per germline (reference sequence). The V gene end was trimmed by 0 bases and the J gene end by 1 base; junction bases not matched to a gene: 4. This clone occurred a few times. The rearrangement uses TRBV15 and TRBJ2-2; the match to TRBD2 covers 8 bases. The specimen was PBMCs. The TCR sequence derives from a woman aged 18-29 years in good health and CMV-seropositive. CDR3 DNA sequence: TGTGCCACCAGCAGAGATCAACTAGCGGAGAACACCGGGGAGCTGTTTTTT. It codes for CATSRDQLAENTGELFF.